A single sample is the source of the 30 T cell receptor beta chains below, sequenced in a study of human T cells and chemical hapten exposure (dated by TCRdb to 2020 to 2022). This specimen's time point label, interpreted: pre-sensitization, week 0. What this sample's treatment or condition label stands for: therapeutic diphenylcyclopropenone sensitization with weekly scalp DPC. Libraries were made using RACE. The sample was run on a NextSeq 500. TCRdb reran the public reads through fastp at Q25 and MiXCR, keeping productive beta chains. CDR3 protein duplicates are merged, each entry listing the most common genes and DNA. The sample includes fewer than 200,000 distinct CDR3 sequences, with 25% to 30% observed a single time. Clones ranked in the top ten supply less than 3.5% of the sample. Material: whole blood, obtained in connection with sensitization to the hapten diphenylcyclopropenone (DPC). These receptors were obtained from a woman in her thirties with alopecia areata. Some clones in this sample may be carry-over from other donors' samples.

The chain carries TRBV5-1 and TRBJ1-1; no definite D call. V lost 0 bases and J lost 11, with 11 bases in between. The CDR3 is made up of 12 amino acids. Germline V gives CDR1 SGHRS, CDR2 YFSETQ. For the CDR3, the DNA is TGCGCCAGCAGCTTGGTTCCGGGCGACGCTTTCTTT. Translating it yields CASSLVPGDAFF.

V is TRBV5-6 and J is TRBJ1-5, with D maybe TRBD1 (5 bases). The length of the CDR3 is 14 residues. CDR1 is SGHDT, CDR2 YYEEEE, per germline. Trimming took 3 bases from V and 4 from J, leaving 11 bases between them. CDR3 nucleotide sequence: TGTGCCAGCAGCTCCAGGGCCAAGAATCAGCCCCAGCATTTT. Its protein is CASSSRAKNQPQHF.

This chain connects TRBV29-1 to TRBJ2-2; TRBD2 matches 7 bases. This CDR3 comprises 12 residues. Per germline, CDR1 SQVTM and CDR2 ANQGSEA. This chain's CDR3 is CAGDVYTGELFF. The CDR3 DNA is TGCGCGGGAGATGTGTACACCGGGGAGCTGTTTTTT.

In this sample, this clonotype turned up a few times. The chain has TRBV9 and TRBJ2-2, with TRBD2 matching over 7 bases. There are 18 residues in the CDR3. The germline V gene has CDR1 SGDLS and CDR2 YYNGEE. V lost 0 bases to trimming and J lost 2 bases; unmatched junction nucleotides: 10. The CDR3 DNA sequence: TGTGCCAGCAGCGTAGGTGTCCTAGCGGTCGGCAACACCGGGGAGCTGTTTTTT. It specifies CASSVGVLAVGNTGELFF. The full variable domain, completed using reference TRBV9 and TRBJ2-2, is DSGVTQTPKHLITATGQRVTLRCSPRSGDLSVYWYQQSLDQGLQFLIQYYNGEERAKGNILERFSAQQFPDLHSELNLSSLELGDSALYFCASSVGVLAVGNTGELFFGEGSRLTVL.

The V gene is TRBV3-1, the J gene TRBJ2-1; TRBD1 agrees at 10 bases. After removal of 1 base from V and 5 bases from J, the junction contained 2 bases not matched to a gene. CDR3 length: 15 residues. Germline V gene lookup returns CDR1 LGHDT and CDR2 YNNKEL (reference sequence). The DNA of the CDR3 is TGTGCCAGCAGCCAAGTTGGGACAGGGGACAATGAGCAGTTCTTC. Translation: CASSQVGTGDNEQFF.

This sequence joins TRBV25-1 and TRBJ1-2; 8 bases agree with TRBD1. V gave up 4 bases and J gave up 6 bases; unmatched junction bases: 7. The length of the CDR3 is 14 residues. The germline CDR1 and CDR2 sequences are MGHDK and SYGVNS. The CDR3 region is CASSGRRTGHGYTF. The CDR3 nucleotides are TGTGCCAGCAGTGGACGACGGACAGGGCATGGCTACACCTTC.

Ten or more counts support this clonotype. The chain is built from TRBV9 and TRBJ1-2, with D possibly TRBD1 on 5 matching bases. V lost 8 bases and J lost 5, with 16 bases in between. This CDR3 spans 13 amino acids. Germline-derived CDR1 and CDR2 are SGDLS and YYNGEE. CDR3 nucleotides: TGTGCCAGTGCTCCCGGGGGTTGGTATGGCTACACCTTC. Its protein product is CASAPGGWYGYTF.

The chain carries TRBV20-1 and TRBJ2-7; tentative D call: TRBD1 (5 bases). Germline lookup yields CDR1 DFQATT and CDR2 SNEGSKA (reference sequence). V gave up 5 bases and J gave up 2 bases, with 16 bases separating them. The CDR3 contains 14 residues. DNA of the CDR3: TGCAGTGCTTCTCAGACAGTTGTGACCTACGAGCAGTACTTC. Its protein is CSASQTVVTYEQYF.

The chain employs TRBV6-2 or TRBV6-3 and TRBJ2-7; D is unresolved. This CDR3 is 12 amino acids long. The V end lost 2 bases, the J end lost 4 bases, and 6 bases lay between the germline ends. The germline V gene has CDR1 MNHEY and CDR2 SVGEGT. CDR3 nucleotide sequence: TGTGCCAGCAGTTACCAGGATTACGAGCAGTACTTC. This gives the protein CASSYQDYEQYF.

This clonotype has a handful of counts. This chain's CDR3 is CAISASRGAPETQYF. DNA of the CDR3: TGTGCCATCAGTGCTTCGCGGGGGGCCCCAGAGACCCAGTACTTC. The chain carries TRBV10-3 and TRBJ2-5; 8 nucleotides align to TRBD2. The CDR3 is 15 residues long. The J segment lost 4 bases and the V segment lost 4 bases, leaving 8 bases of the junction unmatched. Germline V gene sequence: CDR1 ENHRY, CDR2 SYGVKD.

This clonotype was recorded many times. V usage is TRBV7-9 and J usage is TRBJ2-1; 10 nucleotides line up with TRBD2. The V gene's germline CDR1 is SEHNR and CDR2 FQNEAQ (reference sequence). The CDR3 is made up of 18 amino acids. Losses at the gene ends were 5 bases for V and 6 bases for J; bases not matched to a gene: 16. The CDR3 sequence: CASSIFIGLAGASNEQFF. The CDR3 coding sequence is TGTGCCAGCAGCATATTCATCGGGCTAGCGGGAGCCTCCAATGAGCAGTTCTTC.

As to this clonotype: The junction differs from germline at one of its ends, possibly a read error. The rearrangement joins TRBV2 to TRBJ2-3; D is ambiguous. CDR1 SNHLY and CDR2 FYNNEI come from the germline V gene. The length of the CDR3 is 16 residues. CDR3 loop: CASIRGVIASTNTQYF. The CDR3 nucleotides are TGTGCCAGCATCCGTGGTGTAATAGCCAGCACAAATACGCAGTATTTT.

The chain recombines TRBV6-2 or TRBV6-3 with TRBJ1-1; D possibly corresponds to TRBD1 (5 bases). The germline CDR1 and CDR2 sequences are MNHEY and SVGEGT. With 0 bases removed from V and 0 bases from J, the gap between germline ends came to 8 bases. The CDR3 runs 15 residues. CDR3 coding DNA: TGTGCCAGCAGTTACTCGACAGCCATGAACACTGAAGCTTTCTTT. It codes for CASSYSTAMNTEAFF.

The chain links TRBV10-3 to TRBJ1-5; the D gene is possibly TRBD1 (5 bases). CDR3 size: 15 residues. From germline, CDR1 is ENHRY and CDR2 SYGVKD. Trimming removed 2 bases from V and 2 bases from J, with 10 bases in between. The DNA for the CDR3 is TGTGCCATCAGTGAGCGCATAGGGGGCAATCAGCCCCAGCATTTT. It is translated as CAISERIGGNQPQHF.

The genes are TRBV3-1 and TRBJ2-7; perhaps D is TRBD1 or TRBD2 (5 bases each). The length of the CDR3 is 13 residues. Germline V gene data show CDR1 as LGHDT and CDR2 as YNNKEL (reference sequence). Trimming cost V 0 bases and J 2 bases, with 5 bases left between them. This chain's CDR3 is CASSQEGPYEQYF. Written as DNA, the CDR3 is TGTGCCAGCAGCCAAGAGGGACCCTACGAGCAGTACTTC.

The rearrangement uses TRBV7-2 and TRBJ2-1, with D unclear. V gave up 6 bases and J gave up 4 bases, with 10 bases separating them. Germline V gene sequence: CDR1 SGHTA, CDR2 FQGNSA. This CDR3 is built from 13 residues. The DNA for the CDR3 is TGTGCCAGCAGGAGACTTGCTTACAATGAGCAGTTCTTC. It translates to CASRRLAYNEQFF.

In its sample, this clonotype was seen a few times. V gene TRBV6-2 or TRBV6-3 combines with J gene TRBJ2-7; D is possibly TRBD2 (6 bases). Trimming removed 3 bases from V and 5 bases from J, with 14 bases in between. The V gene's germline CDR1 is MNHEY and CDR2 SVGEGT. The CDR3 has 14 amino acids. CDR3 in DNA: TGTGCCAGCAGTTATCGGAGGGAGGAAGACGAGCAGTACTTC. This gives the protein CASSYRREEDEQYF.

In its sample, this clonotype was seen a few times. This chain uses TRBV15 with TRBJ1-2, with D possibly being TRBD1 (5 bases). With 8 bases removed from V and 2 bases from J, the gap between germline ends came to 18 bases. The CDR3 spans 15 residues. Germline V gene data show CDR1 as LNHNV and CDR2 as YYDKDF (reference sequence). This chain's CDR3 is CATRLGQGLNYGYTF. CDR3 sequence (DNA): TGTGCCACCCGCCTCGGGCAGGGCCTGAACTATGGCTACACCTTC.

This clonotype appeared a few times. The chain combines TRBV28 with TRBJ2-5; D gene ambiguous. V was trimmed by 4 bases and J by 4 bases, leaving 7 bases between them. Germline lookup yields CDR1 MDHEN and CDR2 SYDVKM. This CDR3 region has 12 residues. CDR3 sequence reads: CASSSFGETQYF. The CDR3 DNA is TGTGCCAGCAGTTCCTTTGGAGAGACCCAGTACTTC.

The V and J genes are TRBV7-9 and TRBJ2-3; weak D call: TRBD2 (5 bases). CDR1 and CDR2 (germline): SEHNR, FQNEAQ (reference sequence). The CDR3 extends over 15 amino acids. Trimming shortened V by 5 bases and J by 1 base, and 13 bases separated the two germline ends. The DNA of the CDR3 is TGTGCCAGCAGCGGAGAGGGTTCCCGCACAGATACGCAGTATTTT. Amino acid sequence: CASSGEGSRTDTQYF.

The V call is TRBV15, the J call TRBJ1-2; D is uncertain. From germline, CDR1 is LNHNV and CDR2 YYDKDF (reference sequence). The CDR3 is made up of 14 amino acids. Trimming removed 0 bases from V and 1 base from J, with 6 bases in between. CDR3 residues: CATSRDTFNYGYTF. As DNA, the CDR3 is TGTGCCACCAGCAGAGATACCTTTAACTATGGCTACACCTTC.

The genes are TRBV6-5 and TRBJ2-7; 10 nucleotides match TRBD1. CDR1 is MNHEY, CDR2 SVGAGI, per germline. CDR3 length: 13 residues. Trimming at V came to 4 bases and at J to 3 bases, leaving 0 bases not matched to a gene. The CDR3: CASSWTGGYEQYF. CDR3 nucleotide sequence: TGTGCCAGCAGTTGGACAGGGGGCTACGAGCAGTACTTC.

J is TRBJ1-2 and V is TRBV7-2; D perhaps matches TRBD1 (6 bases). This CDR3 is built from 15 residues. Deletions cut 5 bases from V and 4 bases from J, with 17 bases between. Germline V gene data show CDR1 as SGHTA and CDR2 as FQGNSA. The CDR3 DNA reads as TGTGCCAGCAGCCCCGGGAGGCAGGGGCTCTATGGCTACACCTTC. Amino acid sequence: CASSPGRQGLYGYTF.

This clonotype was picked up a small number of times. The chain recombines TRBV20-1 with TRBJ2-7; unclear D gene. V lost 8 bases and J 5 bases, leaving 13 bases between the germline ends. CDR3 length: 11 residues. Germline lookup yields CDR1 DFQATT and CDR2 SNEGSKA (reference sequence). CDR3 bases: TGCAGTCGAGGAGTAGGGAACGAGCAGTACTTC. Encoded protein: CSRGVGNEQYF.

At least ten counts were recorded for this clonotype. This sequence joins TRBV7-2 and TRBJ2-1; no definite D call. This CDR3 region has 11 residues. Trimming took off 4 bases at V and 6 bases at J, with 4 bases between the two ends. Germline CDR1 reads SGHTA; CDR2 reads FQGNSA. Written as DNA, the CDR3 is TGTGCCAGCAGCTCGTTCAATGAGCAGTTCTTC. This sequence encodes CASSSFNEQFF.

This clonotype was counted a single time. Sequence at one end of the junction differs from germline and may be a read error. J is TRBJ1-2 and V is TRBV10-3; 8 bases agree with TRBD1. CDR3 length: 13 amino acids. Germline V gives CDR1 ENHRY, CDR2 SYGVKD. The CDR3 region has the DNA TGTGCCATCACTGAGGACAGGGAAAGTGGCTACACCTTC. Its translation is CAITEDRESGYTF.

CDR3 protein: CASSQVSATYNSPLHF. DNA for the CDR3: TGCGCCAGCAGCCAAGTTTCAGCCACCTATAATTCACCCCTCCACTTT. This chain uses TRBV4-1 with TRBJ1-6; no firm D call. The CDR3 consists of 16 residues. Germline CDR1 reads MGHRA; CDR2 reads YSYEKL. Trimming took 1 base from V and 2 from J, leaving 9 bases between them.

The V call is TRBV12-3 or TRBV12-4, the J call TRBJ2-7, with a weak D call TRBD2 (6 bases). With 3 bases removed from V and 5 bases from J, the gap between germline ends came to 14 bases. The CDR3 runs to 14 residues. CDR3 nucleotides: TGTGCCAGCAGTTTCGCGGGACTTCTAAACGAGCAGTACTTC. Its translation: CASSFAGLLNEQYF.

This clonotype has a handful of counts. V gene TRBV28 combines with J gene TRBJ2-7, with 8 bases identical to TRBD1. V gave up 3 bases and J gave up 6 bases; unmatched junction bases: 16. CDR3 length: 17 residues. Germline CDR1 MDHEN, CDR2 SYDVKM. For the CDR3, the DNA is TGTGCCAGCAGTTTTTATGGGGTAGGACAGGGAGGCGCCGAGCAGTACTTC. This codes for CASSFYGVGQGGAEQYF.

This clonotype was detected only a few times. The rearrangement joins TRBV11-2 to TRBJ2-1; D is unresolved. V lost 2 bases to trimming and J lost 10 bases, with 6 bases between them. The CDR3 has 11 amino acids. Germline lookup yields CDR1 SGHAT and CDR2 FQNNGV. The CDR3 loop is CASSLYREQFF. CDR3 in DNA: TGTGCCAGCAGCTTATATAGGGAGCAGTTCTTC.